This TCR beta chain comes out of a study of molecular identifiers for immune sequencing clone quantification. With listed TCR primers and previously described methods, bulk TCR libraries were prepared. TCRdb recomputed calls from the PCR reads with MiXCR, one row per CDR3 protein. The data contain some 320,000 distinct CDR3 sequences, roughly a fifth of them singletons. The CDR3 sequence is 16 residues long. The V gene end was trimmed by 5 bases and the J gene end by 1 base; junction bases not matched to a gene: 7. Germline V CDR1 and CDR2: SGHTA, FQGNSA. There are many counts of this clonotype. Sorting was used to obtain naive CD8 T cells (CD8+CD4-CCR7+CD45RA+).

The clonotype was recovered from a human donor in good health. Some libraries in this study had Jurkat cell RNA spiked in. The chain recombines TRBV7-2 with TRBJ2-5, with 10 bases matching TRBD1. The material sequenced was naive CD8+ T cells from blood, with Jurkat cell RNA spiked in. Indicated subset: FACS-sorted CD8+CD4-CCR7+CD45RA+ naive T cells. The CDR3 protein is CASSNKGQGTQETQYF. The DNA of the CDR3 is TGTGCCAGCAGCAACAAGGGACAGGGGACCCAAGAGACCCAGTACTTC.